One sample yielded the 15 T cell receptor beta chains listed below, sequenced in a study of blood T cells in healthy people across ages. A J-beta primer mix and a sample-barcoded 5' primer were used in a second PCR of roughly 6 to 11 cycles. TCRdb passed the 5' RACE reads through MiXCR, listing each CDR3 protein once. Counted here are about 810,000 distinct CDR3 sequences, 30% to 45% occurring once; the ten biggest clones make up approximately 13%. The sequencing input was blood. The receptors were gathered from a man aged 18 to 30 in good health.

This rearrangement joins TRBV29-1 to TRBJ1-2, with 9 bases identical to TRBD1. In germline, CDR1 is SQVTM, CDR2 ANQGSEA. Trimming removed 3 bases from V and 8 bases from J; junction bases left unmatched: 16. CDR3 length equals 16 residues. CDR3 coding DNA: TGCAGCGTTGACGATCCGACAGGGGGACCTATCTGGGGCTACACCTTC. Translated, it gives CSVDDPTGGPIWGYTF.

The rearrangement links TRBV20-1 to TRBJ1-6; unclear D gene. V was cut by 5 bases and J by 7 bases, with 15 bases left in between. Germline lookup yields CDR1 DFQATT and CDR2 SNEGSKA (reference sequence). This CDR3 contains 14 residues. The chain's CDR3 is CSAHSGYGNSPLHF. As DNA, the CDR3 is TGCAGTGCTCACTCGGGGTACGGGAATTCACCCCTCCACTTT.

This clonotype was detected a few times. The rearrangement links TRBV20-1 to TRBJ2-5, with 9 bases fitting TRBD2. Looked up from germline, CDR1 is DFQATT and CDR2 is SNEGSKA (reference sequence). This CDR3 spans 15 amino acids. Losses at the gene ends were 0 bases for V and 4 bases for J; bases not matched to a gene: 6. CDR3 in amino acids: CSARDIAGVGETQYF. The CDR3, as DNA: TGCAGTGCTAGAGATATAGCGGGGGTCGGAGAGACCCAGTACTTC.

Only a few counts were recorded for this clonotype. The chain uses TRBV29-1 and TRBJ2-2; TRBD1 might be the D (5 bases). Germline CDR1 and CDR2: SQVTM and ANQGSEA. Trimming took off 3 bases at V and 2 bases at J, with 10 bases between the two ends. The CDR3 has 14 amino acids. Here the CDR3 DNA reads TGCAGCGTTGACGGACACCCAAACACCGGGGAGCTGTTTTTT. Protein sequence: CSVDGHPNTGELFF.

This clonotype has ten or more counts. The rearrangement links TRBV9 to TRBJ2-3; 7 bases are shared with TRBD2. Germline V gene data show CDR1 as SGDLS and CDR2 as YYNGEE. The CDR3 sequence is 14 residues long. The J segment lost 2 bases and the V segment lost 6 bases, leaving 6 bases of the junction unmatched. The CDR3 sequence: CASTSGETTDTQYF. CDR3 sequence (DNA): TGTGCCAGCACCAGCGGGGAAACCACAGATACGCAGTATTTT.

This clonotype was counted many times. The chain joins TRBV20-1 to TRBJ1-1; 8 nucleotides align to TRBD1. CDR1 and CDR2 (germline): DFQATT, SNEGSKA (reference sequence). This CDR3 region has 15 residues. V was pared by 6 bases and J by 0 bases, with 9 bases of the junction left unmatched. CDR3 in DNA: TGCAGTGCCTCGGGAAGGGGACAGGTGAACACTGAAGCTTTCTTT. As protein: CSASGRGQVNTEAFF.

The sample holds a few counts of this clonotype. The chain uses TRBV9 and TRBJ2-7; tentative D call: TRBD2 (7 bases). The DNA end is more similar to TRBJ2-5, so the J call may be wrong. The CDR3 length is 16 residues. CDR1 SGDLS and CDR2 YYNGEE come from the germline V gene. CDR3 coding DNA: TGTGCCAGCAGCGTAGGGGGGGGCCAACCAACAGAGACCCAGTACTTC. Its translation is CASSVGGGQPTETQYF.

This clonotype was recorded a few times. The chain couples TRBV12-3 or TRBV12-4 to TRBJ1-1, with D perhaps matching TRBD1 (5 bases). Trimming shortened V by 6 bases and J by 6 bases, and 14 bases separated the two germline ends. The CDR3 runs 13 residues. CDR3 loop: CASRRARDAEAFF. DNA for the CDR3: TGTGCCAGCAGGAGAGCTCGGGACGCTGAAGCTTTCTTT.

The rearrangement links TRBV14 to TRBJ1-2, with D possibly being TRBD1 (5 bases). CDR1 and CDR2 from the germline V gene are SGHDN and FVKESK. The CDR3 contains 15 residues. With 6 bases removed from V and 4 bases from J, the gap between germline ends came to 18 bases. The CDR3 loop reads CASSRGAGQFYGYTF. CDR3 nucleotides: TGTGCCAGCAGTCGTGGTGCGGGGCAGTTCTATGGCTACACCTTC.

This clonotype has just a few counts. V usage is TRBV6-6 and J usage is TRBJ2-5, with D maybe TRBD1 (5 bases). The CDR3 loop spans 15 amino acids. Per germline, CDR1 MNHNY and CDR2 SVGAGI (reference sequence). V lost 0 bases, J lost 3 bases, and 11 bases lay in between. CDR3 nucleotides: TGTGCCAGCAGTTACTCGTACGTGACAGAAGAGACCCAGTACTTC. This gives the protein CASSYSYVTEETQYF.

This clonotype was counted only a few times. This sequence joins TRBV6-5 and TRBJ2-7; D possibly corresponds to TRBD1 (6 bases). Germline CDR1 reads MNHEY; CDR2 reads SVGAGI. The CDR3 length is 17 residues. V shed 4 bases and J shed 5 bases, with 24 bases lying between them. The CDR3 DNA is TGTGCCAGCAGTTCCTCGTGGCCTTACGACAGGACCCACGAGCAGTACTTC. Translation: CASSSSWPYDRTHEQYF.

This clonotype was counted a few times. The chain recombines TRBV5-1 with TRBJ1-4; 10 nucleotides line up with TRBD1. The CDR3 extends over 16 amino acids. The germline V gene has CDR1 SGHRS and CDR2 YFSETQ. The V segment lost 4 bases and the J segment 1 base; nucleotides outside the gene matches: 4. CDR3 sequence reads: CASSRTGGGTNEKLFF. In nucleotides, the CDR3 is TGCGCCAGCAGCAGGACAGGGGGAGGAACTAATGAAAAACTGTTTTTT.

A few counts support this clonotype. The rearrangement uses TRBV10-3 and TRBJ2-2, with TRBD2 as a possible D gene (5 bases). V was cut by 0 bases and J by 4 bases, with 12 bases left in between. Germline lookup yields CDR1 ENHRY and CDR2 SYGVKD. This CDR3 contains 16 residues. The CDR3 DNA sequence: TGTGCCATCAGTGAGTCGCGGGTGAGGCGCACCGGGGAGCTGTTTTTT. Its protein is CAISESRVRRTGELFF.

This clonotype has at least ten counts. The chain has TRBV2 and TRBJ2-3; D uncertain. The CDR3 sequence is 14 residues long. Between the trimmed V and J ends, which lost 7 bases and 0 bases, there was a span of 11 bases. The germline V gene has CDR1 SNHLY and CDR2 FYNNEI. CDR3 residues: CASKIEPSTDTQYF. The CDR3 nucleotides read TGTGCCAGCAAAATAGAACCTAGCACAGATACGCAGTATTTT.

The gene calls are TRBV20-1 and TRBJ2-4; D unclear. V was cut by 3 bases and J by 0 bases, with 9 bases left in between. CDR1 DFQATT and CDR2 SNEGSKA come from the germline V gene (reference sequence). The CDR3 spans 14 residues. CDR3: CSARDALAKNIQYF. CDR3 nucleotides: TGCAGTGCTAGGGACGCCCTAGCCAAAAACATTCAGTACTTC.